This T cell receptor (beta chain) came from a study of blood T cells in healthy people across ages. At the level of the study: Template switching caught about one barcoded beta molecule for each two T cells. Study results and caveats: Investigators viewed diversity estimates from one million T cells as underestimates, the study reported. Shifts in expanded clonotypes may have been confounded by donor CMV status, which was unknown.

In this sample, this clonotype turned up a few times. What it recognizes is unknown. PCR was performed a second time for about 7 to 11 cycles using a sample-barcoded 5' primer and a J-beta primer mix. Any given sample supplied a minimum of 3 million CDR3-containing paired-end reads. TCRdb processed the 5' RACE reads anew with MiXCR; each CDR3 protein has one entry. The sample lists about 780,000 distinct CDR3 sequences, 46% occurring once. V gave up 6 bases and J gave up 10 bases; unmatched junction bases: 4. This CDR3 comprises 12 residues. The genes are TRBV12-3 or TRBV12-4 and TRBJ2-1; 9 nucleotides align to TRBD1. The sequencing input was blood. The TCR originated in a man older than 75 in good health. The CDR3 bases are TGTGCCAGCAGCCGGGACAGGGACGAGCAGTTCTTC. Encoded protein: CASSRDRDEQFF.